Listed here are 7 T cell receptor beta chains from one sample, sequenced in a study of blood T cell repertoires in COVID-19. TCRdb's table, derived via immunoSEQ multiplex PCR, lists solely in-frame clones and lacks some. The sample consists of a few hundred thousand clones, around nine tenths of them appearing once. Input material: PBMCs or T cells enriched from blood (not recorded which). The source of these receptors is a woman in her 50s who had recovered from COVID-19.

This chain connects TRBV5-8 to TRBJ1-1; possibly TRBD1 for D (6 bases). Germline V CDR1 and CDR2: SGHTS, YDEGEE. V shed 4 bases and J shed 3 bases, with 22 bases lying between them. The CDR3 is 17 amino acids. CDR3 sequence (DNA): TGTGCCAGCAGCCAAGCCTTAACCGGGACAAAGGACACTGAAGCTTTCTTT. It encodes CASSQALTGTKDTEAFF.

The V gene is TRBV7-9, the J gene TRBJ2-1; D is possibly TRBD1 (6 bases). The germline V gene encodes CDR1 SEHNR and CDR2 FQNEAQ (reference sequence). Trimming left V 5 bases short and J 6 bases short, with 14 bases between. CDR3 length: 14 residues. The CDR3 spells CASSRLLGGNEQFF. The DNA of the CDR3 is TGTGCCAGCAGCCGCCTCCTAGGGGGCAATGAGCAGTTCTTC.

This clone was picked up one time. The chain employs TRBV7-2 and TRBJ2-1; 12 positions agree with TRBD1. The V and J ends lost 5 bases and 5 bases, in that order; junction bases with no gene match: 4. This CDR3 has 15 amino acids. Germline CDR1 and CDR2: SGHTA and FQGNSA. CDR3 DNA sequence: TGTGCCAGCAGCCTGGGACAGGGGGCGAACAATGAGCAGTTCTTC. Its translation: CASSLGQGANNEQFF.

This clone was observed once. This chain links TRBV6-2 or TRBV6-3 with TRBJ2-2; tentatively, D is TRBD1 (6 bases). The ends were cut back, 2 bases at V and 2 bases at J, with 12 bases in the middle. CDR1 is MNHEY, CDR2 SVGEGT, per germline. This CDR3 is 16 amino acids long. The CDR3 here is CASSYRRTDNTGELFF. Written as DNA, the CDR3 is TGTGCCAGCAGTTACCGGCGGACAGATAACACCGGGGAGCTGTTTTTT.

The V and J genes are TRBV3-1 (or the pseudogene TRBV3-2) and TRBJ2-1; D ambiguous. Between the trimmed V and J ends, which lost 0 bases and 3 bases, there was a span of 21 bases. The CDR3 totals 19 residues. Germline V gives CDR1 LGHDT, CDR2 YNNKEL (reference sequence). This chain's CDR3 is CASSQDSEVWPSGYNEQFF. The CDR3 DNA is TGTGCCAGCAGCCAAGACTCAGAGGTTTGGCCCTCGGGCTACAATGAGCAGTTCTTC.

This clone has just one count. The V gene is TRBV19, the J gene TRBJ1-1, with 8 nucleotides matching TRBD1. CDR1 is LNHDA, CDR2 SQIVND, per germline (reference sequence). The V segment lost 6 bases and the J segment 6 bases; nucleotides outside the gene matches: 18. This CDR3 spans 17 amino acids. As DNA, the CDR3 is TGTGCCAGTAGCCTCAGGTTGGGACAGGACCCAAACGCTGAAGCTTTCTTT. Translated, it gives CASSLRLGQDPNAEAFF.

This rearrangement joins TRBV27 to TRBJ2-1; maybe TRBD2 (5 bases). The CDR3 contains 13 residues. CDR1 is MNHEY, CDR2 SMNVEV, per germline (reference sequence). V was clipped by 6 bases and J by 7 bases, with 13 bases between them. CDR3 DNA: TGTGCCAGCAGCCTCTATAGAGGGAATGAGCAGTTCTTC. This encodes CASSLYRGNEQFF.